This T cell receptor beta chain was profiled in a study of blood T cell repertoires in COVID-19. The CDR3 covers 13 residues. Germline V gene lookup returns CDR1 SGHAT and CDR2 FQNNGV. V was pared by 5 bases and J by 6 bases, with 4 bases of the junction left unmatched. Data came from immunoSEQ multiplex PCR; TCRdb stores just in-frame clones and leaves some out. The data contain some 350,000 clones, roughly 90% of them singletons. This chain joins TRBV11-2 and TRBJ2-5; 9 nucleotides match TRBD1. The sample consisted of peripheral blood. The sequence was collected from a woman aged 70 to 79 with COVID-19, enrolled during active disease. The CDR3 sequence is CASSRDRVQTQYF. The CDR3 DNA follows: TGTGCCAGCAGCCGGGACAGGGTCCAGACCCAGTACTTC.